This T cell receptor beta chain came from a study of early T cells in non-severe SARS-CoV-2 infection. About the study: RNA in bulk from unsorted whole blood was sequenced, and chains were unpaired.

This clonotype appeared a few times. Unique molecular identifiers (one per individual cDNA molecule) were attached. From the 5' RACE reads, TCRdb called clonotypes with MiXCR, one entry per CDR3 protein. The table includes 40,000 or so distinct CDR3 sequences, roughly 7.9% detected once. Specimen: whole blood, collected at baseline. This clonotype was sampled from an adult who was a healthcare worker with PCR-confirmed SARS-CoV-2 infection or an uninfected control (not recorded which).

CDR3 loop: CASSLGQHNEKLFF. CDR3 nucleotides: TGTGCCAGCAGCTTAGGGCAGCATAATGAAAAACTGTTTTTT. The rearrangement links TRBV7-9 to TRBJ1-4; D unclear. The V end was cut by 1 base, the J end by 4 bases, with 7 bases between. Germline V gene sequence: CDR1 SEHNR, CDR2 FQNEAQ (reference sequence). The CDR3 loop spans 14 amino acids. The full variable domain, completed using reference TRBV7-9 and TRBJ1-4, is DTGVSQNPRHKITKRGQNVTFRCDPISEHNRLYWYRQTLGQGPEFLTYFQNEAQLEKSRLLSDRFSAERPKGSFSTLEIQRTEQGDSAMYLCASSLGQHNEKLFFGSGTQLSVL.